This T cell receptor beta chain was documented in a study of OX40 agonist ivuxolimab in advanced cancers. In the study overall: Partial response was recorded in three patients: one hepatocellular carcinoma and two cutaneous melanoma cases.

Profiled with immunoSEQ multiplex PCR; TCRdb holds only in-frame clones, not every one. The sample includes about 62,000 clones, 75% to 85% seen only once; the top ten take 2.4%. This CDR3 region has 15 residues. The germline V gene encodes CDR1 LNHNV and CDR2 YYDKDF (reference sequence). Trimming took 3 bases from V and 2 from J, leaving 13 bases between them. The chain couples TRBV15 to TRBJ1-1; D gene ambiguous. This receptor was identified in an adult with an advanced solid tumor such as melanoma, head and neck, liver or kidney cancer. The material sequenced was CD4+ or CD8+ T cells sorted from blood, taken in a trial of the OX40 agonist ivuxolimab. CDR3 residues: CATSSSRQANTEAFF. In DNA form, the CDR3 reads TGTGCCACCAGCAGTTCGCGGCAAGCTAACACTGAAGCTTTCTTT.